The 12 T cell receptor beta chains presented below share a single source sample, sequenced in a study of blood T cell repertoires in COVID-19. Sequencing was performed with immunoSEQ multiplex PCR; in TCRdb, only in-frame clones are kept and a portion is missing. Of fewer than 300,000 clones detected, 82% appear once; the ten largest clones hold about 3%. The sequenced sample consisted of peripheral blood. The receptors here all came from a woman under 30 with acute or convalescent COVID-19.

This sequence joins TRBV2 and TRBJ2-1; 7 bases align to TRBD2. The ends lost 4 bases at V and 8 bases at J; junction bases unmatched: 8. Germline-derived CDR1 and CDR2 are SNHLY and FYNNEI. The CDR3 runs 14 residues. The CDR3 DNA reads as TGTGCCAGCAGTGCGTGGCGGGAGAGGGATGAGCAGTTCTTC. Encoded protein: CASSAWRERDEQFF.

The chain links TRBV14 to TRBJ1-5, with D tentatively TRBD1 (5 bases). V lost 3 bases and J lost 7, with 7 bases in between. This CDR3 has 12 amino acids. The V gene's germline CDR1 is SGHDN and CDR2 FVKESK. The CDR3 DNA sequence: TGTGCCAGCAGCCACCAGGGCCAGCCCCAGCATTTT. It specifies CASSHQGQPQHF.

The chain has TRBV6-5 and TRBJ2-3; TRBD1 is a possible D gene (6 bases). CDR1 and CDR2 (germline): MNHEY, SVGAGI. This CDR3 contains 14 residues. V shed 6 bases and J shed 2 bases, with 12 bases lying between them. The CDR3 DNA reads TGTGCCAGCAGACCGGGACATTCCACAGATACGCAGTATTTT. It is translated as CASRPGHSTDTQYF.

The CDR3 loop is CASSQPTTSLGEQYF. The CDR3 region has the DNA TGTGCCAGCAGCCAACCGACTACTAGTTTAGGCGAGCAGTACTTC. The chain employs TRBV3-1 (or the pseudogene TRBV3-2) and TRBJ2-7, with a weak D call TRBD2 (5 bases). The germline gives CDR1 LGHDT, CDR2 YNNKEL (reference sequence). CDR3 length: 15 residues. Trimming removed 2 bases from V and 6 bases from J, with 17 bases in between.

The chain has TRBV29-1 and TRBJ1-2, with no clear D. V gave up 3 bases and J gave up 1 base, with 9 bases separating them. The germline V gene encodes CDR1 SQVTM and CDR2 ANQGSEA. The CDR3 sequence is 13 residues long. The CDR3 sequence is CSVENHSNYGYTF. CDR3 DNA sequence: TGCAGCGTTGAGAATCACAGTAACTATGGCTACACCTTC.

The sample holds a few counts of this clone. The CDR3, as DNA: TGTGCCAGCAGAGGGACAGGGAACACTGAAGCTTTCTTT. Translated, it gives CASRGTGNTEAFF. The chain recombines TRBV2 with TRBJ1-1; 8 nucleotides align to TRBD1. Germline V gene sequence: CDR1 SNHLY, CDR2 FYNNEI. This CDR3 is built from 13 residues. J was trimmed by 1 base and V by 6 bases; bases with no gene match: 1.

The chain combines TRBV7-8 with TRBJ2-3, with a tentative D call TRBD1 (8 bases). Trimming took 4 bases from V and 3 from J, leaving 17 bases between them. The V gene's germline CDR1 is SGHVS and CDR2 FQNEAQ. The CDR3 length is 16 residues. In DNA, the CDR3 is TGTGCCAGCAGCTACCGGACAGGGAGGGGAACAGATACGCAGTATTTT. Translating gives CASSYRTGRGTDTQYF.

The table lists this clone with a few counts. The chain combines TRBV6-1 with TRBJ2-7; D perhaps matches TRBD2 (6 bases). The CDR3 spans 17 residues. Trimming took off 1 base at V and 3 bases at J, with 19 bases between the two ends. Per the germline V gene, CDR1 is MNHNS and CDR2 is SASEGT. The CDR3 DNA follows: TGTGCCAGCAGTGAAGTTTCAAGGGACTCTACATTCTACGAGCAGTACTTC. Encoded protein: CASSEVSRDSTFYEQYF.

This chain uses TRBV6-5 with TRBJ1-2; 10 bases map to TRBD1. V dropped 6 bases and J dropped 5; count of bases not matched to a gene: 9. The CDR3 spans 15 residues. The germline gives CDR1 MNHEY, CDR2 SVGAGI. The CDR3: CASSRPGQGRYGYTF. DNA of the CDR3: TGTGCCAGCAGCCGACCGGGACAGGGGAGGTATGGCTACACCTTC.

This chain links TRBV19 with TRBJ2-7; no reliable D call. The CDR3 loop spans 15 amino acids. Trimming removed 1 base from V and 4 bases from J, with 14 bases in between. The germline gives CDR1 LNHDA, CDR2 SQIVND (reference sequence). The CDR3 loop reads CASSIGGERPYEQYF. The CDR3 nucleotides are TGTGCCAGTAGTATAGGCGGCGAGCGCCCTTACGAGCAGTACTTC.

CDR3 bases: TGTGCCAGCGTTACAGGGAGCGCTGGGGCCAACGTCCTGACTTTC. This translates into CASVTGSAGANVLTF. The genes are TRBV6-5 and TRBJ2-6; possible D gene TRBD1, 6 bases. V lost 8 bases to trimming and J lost 2 bases, with 13 bases between them. Germline values: CDR1 MNHEY, CDR2 SVGAGI. This CDR3 comprises 15 residues.

CDR3 residues: CAIRGLAGVGEQFF. CDR3 in DNA: TGTGCCATCAGGGGACTAGCGGGAGTAGGTGAGCAGTTCTTC. J is TRBJ2-1 and V is TRBV10-3, with 14 bases matching TRBD2. Trimming took 6 bases from V and 9 from J; bases not matched to a gene: 4. This CDR3 comprises 14 residues. Germline CDR1 is ENHRY and CDR2 is SYGVKD.